The present TCR beta chain was sequenced within a study of T cell repertoires in cytomegalovirus infection. The wider study: A matching HLA type, together with CMV infection, was signaled by public TCR beta signatures.

TCRdb re-analysed the reads in MiXCR, keeping a single row per CDR3 protein. The table has over 250,000 distinct CDR3 sequences, 22% seen once; the top ten hold roughly a fifth. The J segment lost 5 bases and the V segment lost 0 bases, leaving 7 bases of the junction unmatched. The CDR3 covers 16 residues. Germline V lookup: CDR1 MGHRA, CDR2 YSYEKL. In this sample, this clonotype turned up a few times. Its antigen is currently unknown. The sequences come from cultured PBMCs, collected from culture after CMV antigen stimulation. The V call is TRBV4-1, the J call TRBJ2-3, with 8 bases that match TRBD2. This TCR came from a human donor in good health (CMV status not recorded). Some clones in this sample may be carry-over from other donors' samples. DNA for the CDR3: TGCGCCAGCAGCCAAGAAACTAGACTAGCGATAGATACGCAGTATTTT. Amino acid sequence: CASSQETRLAIDTQYF.